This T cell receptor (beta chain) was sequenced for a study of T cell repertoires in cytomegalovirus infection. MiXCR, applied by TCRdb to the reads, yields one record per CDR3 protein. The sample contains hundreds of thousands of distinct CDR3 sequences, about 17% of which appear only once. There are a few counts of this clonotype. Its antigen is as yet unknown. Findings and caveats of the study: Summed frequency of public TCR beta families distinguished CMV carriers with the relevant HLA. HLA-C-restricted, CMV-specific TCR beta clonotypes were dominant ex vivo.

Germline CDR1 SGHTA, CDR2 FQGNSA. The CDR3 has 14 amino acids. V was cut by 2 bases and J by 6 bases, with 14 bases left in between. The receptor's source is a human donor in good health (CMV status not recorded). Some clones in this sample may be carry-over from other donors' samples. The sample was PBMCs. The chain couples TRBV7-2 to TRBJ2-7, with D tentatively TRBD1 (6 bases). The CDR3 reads CASSLSPGEREQYF. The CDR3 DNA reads TGTGCCAGCAGCTTATCCCCAGGGGAGCGCGAGCAGTACTTC.